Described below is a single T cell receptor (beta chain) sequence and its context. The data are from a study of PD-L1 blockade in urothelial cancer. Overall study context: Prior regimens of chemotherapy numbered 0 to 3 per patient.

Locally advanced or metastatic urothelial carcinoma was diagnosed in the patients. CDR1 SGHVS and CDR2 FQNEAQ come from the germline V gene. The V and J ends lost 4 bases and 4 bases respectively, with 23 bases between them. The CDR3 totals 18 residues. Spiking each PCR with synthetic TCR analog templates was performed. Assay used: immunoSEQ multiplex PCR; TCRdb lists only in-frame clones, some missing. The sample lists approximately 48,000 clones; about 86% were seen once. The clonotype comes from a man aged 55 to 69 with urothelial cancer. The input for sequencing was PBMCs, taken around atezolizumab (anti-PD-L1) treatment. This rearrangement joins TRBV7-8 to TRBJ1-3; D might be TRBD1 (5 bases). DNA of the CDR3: TGTGCCAGCAGCTACGCTGGGGGGGTACCGGGCCTCGGAAACACCATATATTTT. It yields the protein CASSYAGGVPGLGNTIYF. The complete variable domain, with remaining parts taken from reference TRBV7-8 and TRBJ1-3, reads GAGVSQSPRYKVAKRGQDVALRCDPISGHVSLFWYQQALGQGPEFLTYFQNEAQLDKSGLPSDRFFAERPEGSVSTLKIQRTQQEDSAVYLCASSYAGGVPGLGNTIYFGEGSWLTVV.